One sample yielded the 29 T cell receptor beta chains listed below, sequenced in a study of OX40 agonist ivuxolimab in advanced cancers. TCRdb's copy holds only in-frame clones and misses some; the assay was immunoSEQ multiplex PCR. The data show 95,000 or so clones, about 85% seen once. This specimen was CD4+ or CD8+ T cells sorted from blood, taken in a trial of the OX40 agonist ivuxolimab. The receptor source for this set is an adult with an advanced solid tumor such as melanoma, head and neck, liver or kidney cancer.

The chain has TRBV7-9 and TRBJ1-5; maybe TRBD1 (5 bases). The ends were cut back, 4 bases at V and 5 bases at J, with 12 bases in the middle. This CDR3 comprises 14 residues. Looked up from germline, CDR1 is SEHNR and CDR2 is FQNEAQ (reference sequence). This CDR3 is CASSSYDRDQPQHF. The DNA for the CDR3 is TGTGCCAGCAGCTCCTACGACAGAGATCAGCCCCAGCATTTT.

The chain employs TRBV11-3 and TRBJ2-6; D uncertain. Germline loops: CDR1 SGHNT, CDR2 YENEEA. The CDR3 sequence is 17 residues long. V was clipped by 4 bases and J by 0 bases, with 13 bases between them. The CDR3 DNA reads as TGTGCCAGCAGCTATAGACAATACAACTCTGGGGCCAACGTCCTGACTTTC. It is translated as CASSYRQYNSGANVLTF.

In DNA form, the CDR3 reads TGTGCCAGCAGGTTGCGCGAGACAGGGGGACTCCCGCCCTCCAATGAGCAGTTCTTC. Its protein is CASRLRETGGLPPSNEQFF. The chain employs TRBV5-6 and TRBJ2-1; 9 bases are a match to TRBD1. Germline trimming cut 5 bases from V and 6 bases from J; bases unmatched to any gene: 21. Germline V lookup: CDR1 SGHDT, CDR2 YYEEEE. The CDR3 length is 19 residues. Supplemented by reference TRBV5-6 and TRBJ2-1, the full variable domain reads DAGVTQSPTHLIKTRGQQVTLRCSPKSGHDTVSWYQQALGQGPQFIFQYYEEEERQRGNFPDRFSGHQFPNYSSELNVNALLLGDSALYLCASRLRETGGLPPSNEQFFGPGTRLTVL.

V usage is TRBV28 and J usage is TRBJ2-7; D is perhaps TRBD1 (5 bases). V was cut by 2 bases and J by 3 bases, with 5 bases left in between. The V gene's germline CDR1 is MDHEN and CDR2 SYDVKM. CDR3 length equals 12 residues. CDR3 amino acids: CASSLRGYEQYF. In nucleotides, the CDR3 is TGTGCCAGCAGTTTAAGGGGCTACGAGCAGTACTTC.

This clone was observed a few times. The gene calls are TRBV7-2 and TRBJ1-1; tentative D call: TRBD1 (5 bases). V was trimmed by 4 bases and J by 5 bases, leaving 14 bases between them. The germline V gene encodes CDR1 SGHTA and CDR2 FQGNSA. The CDR3 is made up of 14 amino acids. The CDR3 spells CASSSRVFGTEAFF. CDR3 DNA: TGTGCCAGCAGCTCCAGGGTATTTGGGACTGAAGCTTTCTTT.

This clone showed up just once. The chain recombines TRBV9 with TRBJ2-1; D is ambiguous. This CDR3 has 13 amino acids. The germline CDR1 and CDR2 sequences are SGDLS and YYNGEE. V shed 0 bases and J shed 5 bases, with 6 bases lying between them. The CDR3 nucleotides are TGTGCCAGCAGCGTAGCCAGTGACAATGAGCAGTTCTTC. Residues: CASSVASDNEQFF.

The rearrangement uses TRBV14 and TRBJ2-6; D remains ambiguous. Germline V gene sequence: CDR1 SGHDN, CDR2 FVKESK. V dropped 4 bases and J dropped 2 bases, with 15 bases sitting between them. CDR3 length: 17 residues. The DNA of the CDR3 is TGTGCCAGCAGCCCGGACGCTCTCGACGCTGGGGCCAACGTCCTGACTTTC. Translating gives CASSPDALDAGANVLTF.

This clone was found a few times. This chain joins TRBV30 and TRBJ1-1; a possible D gene is TRBD1 (5 bases). V lost 5 bases and J 3 bases, leaving 13 bases between the germline ends. The CDR3 loop spans 13 amino acids. Germline CDR1 is GTSNPN and CDR2 is SVGIG (reference sequence). The CDR3 protein is CAWGPRGDTEAFF. CDR3 in DNA: TGTGCCTGGGGCCCCCGGGGGGACACTGAAGCTTTCTTT.

The chain uses TRBV28 and TRBJ2-3; D is ambiguous. The V gene's germline CDR1 is MDHEN and CDR2 SYDVKM. Trimming removed 2 bases at V and 0 bases at J, with 9 bases between. The length of the CDR3 is 15 residues. The CDR3 DNA reads as TGTGCCAGCAGTTTACGGGTACCAAGCACAGATACGCAGTATTTT. Translating gives CASSLRVPSTDTQYF.

Details on this clone: At one boundary the junction diverges from the germline segment, which might be a read error. This chain links TRBV28 with TRBJ2-5, with no clear D. The CDR3 covers 12 residues. The germline CDR1 and CDR2 sequences are MDHEN and SYDVKM. As DNA, the CDR3 is TGTGCCAGCAGTTTAATGGAAGATACCCAGTACTTC. Protein product: CASSLMEDTQYF. The variable domain in full, completed from reference TRBV28 and TRBJ2-5, reads DVKVTQSSRYLVKRTGEKVFLECVQDMDHENMFWYRQDPGLGLRLIYFSYDVKMKEKGDIPEGYSVSREKKERFSLILESASTNQTSMYLCASSLMEDTQYFGPGTRLLVL.

This clone has a handful of counts. The J gene is TRBJ2-1, the V gene TRBV7-9; 7 bases fit TRBD2. CDR1 and CDR2 (germline): SEHNR, FQNEAQ (reference sequence). CDR3 length: 15 residues. Trimming at V came to 5 bases and at J to 12 bases, leaving 16 bases not matched to a gene. CDR3 amino acids: CASSPDPLAAGWQFF. CDR3 DNA sequence: TGTGCCAGCAGCCCCGACCCTCTAGCGGCGGGGTGGCAGTTCTTC.

The genes are TRBV7-9 and TRBJ2-3; D may be TRBD1 or TRBD2 (5 bases each). V lost 1 base to trimming and J lost 5 bases, with 13 bases between them. Germline V gene lookup returns CDR1 SEHNR and CDR2 FQNEAQ (reference sequence). The CDR3 length is 15 residues. Written as DNA, the CDR3 is TGTGCCAGCAGCTTAGGGGACCGTCGCTTAGATACGCAGTATTTT. Translating it yields CASSLGDRRLDTQYF.

The chain uses TRBV7-2 and TRBJ2-3; D is unclear. The CDR3 spans 12 residues. Trimming removed 8 bases from V and 0 bases from J, with 6 bases in between. Germline V CDR1 and CDR2: SGHTA, FQGNSA. CDR3 nucleotide sequence: TGTGCCAGCGCCCCTAGCACAGATACGCAGTATTTT. Amino acid sequence: CASAPSTDTQYF.

There are a few counts of this clone. V usage is TRBV18 and J usage is TRBJ2-7; possible D gene TRBD1, 6 bases. This CDR3 contains 14 residues. V shed 4 bases and J shed 3 bases, with 13 bases lying between them. Germline V gives CDR1 KGHSH, CDR2 LQKENI. CDR3 residues: CASSLDGQSYEQYF. Written as DNA, the CDR3 is TGTGCCAGCTCACTTGACGGACAGAGCTACGAGCAGTACTTC.

This clone was observed a few times. V is TRBV7-9 and J is TRBJ1-2; D uncertain. The CDR3 is 14 residues long. CDR1 SEHNR and CDR2 FQNEAQ come from the germline V gene (reference sequence). V lost 3 bases, J lost 0 bases, and 8 bases lay in between. This CDR3 is CASSLVVANYGYTF. The CDR3 nucleotides are TGTGCCAGCAGCTTGGTCGTGGCTAACTATGGCTACACCTTC.

This chain connects TRBV18 to TRBJ2-7; TRBD2 matches at 8 bases. The CDR3 has 18 residues. The germline V gene encodes CDR1 KGHSH and CDR2 LQKENI. V shed 3 bases, J shed 5 bases, and the junction held 18 bases outside the gene matches. Here the CDR3 DNA reads TGTGCCAGCTCACCGGAATCATTAGCGGGAAGTGCAAGGGACGAGCAGTACTTC. This translates into CASSPESLAGSARDEQYF. The whole variable domain, filled in from reference TRBV18 and TRBJ2-7, reads NAGVMQNPRHLVRRRGQEARLRCSPMKGHSHVYWYRQLPEEGLKFMVYLQKENIIDESGMPKERFSAEFPKEGPSILRIQQVVRGDSAAYFCASSPESLAGSARDEQYFGPGTRLTVT.

In this sample, this clone turned up once. The rearrangement links TRBV2 to TRBJ2-3; D not resolved. This CDR3 has 14 residues. CDR1 and CDR2 (germline): SNHLY, FYNNEI. The ends were cut back, 3 bases at V and 0 bases at J, with 7 bases in the middle. As DNA, the CDR3 is TGTGCCAGCAGTGACAGATCTAGCACAGATACGCAGTATTTT. Amino acids: CASSDRSSTDTQYF.

Only one count was recorded for this clone. The chain combines TRBV5-4 with TRBJ2-1, with a tentative D call TRBD2 (5 bases). The V gene's germline CDR1 is SGHNT and CDR2 YYREEE (reference sequence). There are 14 residues in the CDR3. V was trimmed by 2 bases and J by 10 bases, leaving 16 bases between them. The CDR3 DNA reads as TGTGCCAGCAGCTTTGGTACACTAGTCGTCGAGCAGTTCTTC. Translated: CASSFGTLVVEQFF.

V usage is TRBV2 and J usage is TRBJ2-1; no reliable D call. This CDR3 has 11 residues. With 6 bases removed from V and 4 bases from J, the gap between germline ends came to 4 bases. Germline V lookup: CDR1 SNHLY, CDR2 FYNNEI. CDR3 bases: TGTGCCAGCAGCTATTACAATGAGCAGTTCTTC. Translation: CASSYYNEQFF.

The chain recombines TRBV4-2 with TRBJ1-5; D not certain. This CDR3 is built from 14 residues. Germline V lookup: CDR1 LGHNA, CDR2 YNFKEQ. Trimming left V 3 bases short and J 0 bases short, with 6 bases between. The CDR3, as DNA: TGTGCCAGCAGCCAGGATAATAGCAATCAGCCCCAGCATTTT. Protein product: CASSQDNSNQPQHF.

This clone showed up just once. The genes are TRBV30 and TRBJ1-5; unclear D gene. The CDR3 extends over 13 amino acids. Germline V lookup: CDR1 GTSNPN, CDR2 SVGIG (reference sequence). Deletions cut 0 bases from V and 6 bases from J, with 9 bases between. For the CDR3, the DNA is TGTGCCTGGAGTGTGGGGTCGGCTCAGCCCCAGCATTTT. Its protein product is CAWSVGSAQPQHF.

This clone was detected only once. The chain recombines TRBV18 with TRBJ2-7; 9 nucleotides line up with TRBD1. Germline CDR1 is KGHSH and CDR2 is LQKENI. V shed 3 bases, J shed 5 bases, and the junction held 8 bases outside the gene matches. There are 15 residues in the CDR3. The CDR3, as DNA: TGTGCCAGCTCACCGTTGGACAGGGGTTCCAACGAGCAGTACTTC. Translating gives CASSPLDRGSNEQYF. The full variable domain, its missing parts supplied by reference TRBV18 and TRBJ2-7, is NAGVMQNPRHLVRRRGQEARLRCSPMKGHSHVYWYRQLPEEGLKFMVYLQKENIIDESGMPKERFSAEFPKEGPSILRIQQVVRGDSAAYFCASSPLDRGSNEQYFGPGTRLTVT.

The V call is TRBV7-3, the J call TRBJ2-5; D possibly corresponds to TRBD2 (6 bases). This CDR3 has 13 amino acids. The ends were cut back, 2 bases at V and 5 bases at J, with 9 bases in the middle. The germline V gene encodes CDR1 SGHTA and CDR2 FQGTGA. The CDR3 coding sequence is TGTGCCAGCAGCTTAGGCGGGGAGGAGACCCAGTACTTC. Protein sequence: CASSLGGEETQYF.

The chain links TRBV28 to TRBJ2-7; no firm D call. Germline CDR1 and CDR2: MDHEN and SYDVKM. Trimming took 1 base from V and 4 from J, leaving 8 bases between them. The CDR3 extends over 13 amino acids. CDR3 DNA: TGTGCCAGCAGTTTATTTCTGGGATACGAGCAGTACTTC. Protein sequence: CASSLFLGYEQYF.

In its sample, this clone was seen once. The chain joins TRBV4-2 to TRBJ2-3; 11 bases are a match to TRBD2. Germline CDR1 LGHNA, CDR2 YNFKEQ. V lost 4 bases, J lost 5 bases, and 2 bases stayed unmatched. The CDR3 runs 14 residues. The CDR3 coding sequence is TGTGCCAGCAGCCTTGGACTAGCGGGAGATACGCAGTATTTT. Translating it yields CASSLGLAGDTQYF.

V and J are TRBV7-9 and TRBJ2-7; 9 bases map to TRBD1. The CDR3 extends over 13 amino acids. Losses at the gene ends were 5 bases for V and 5 bases for J; bases not matched to a gene: 4. Germline CDR1 and CDR2: SEHNR and FQNEAQ (reference sequence). Here the CDR3 reads CASSAQGADEQYF. CDR3 nucleotides: TGTGCCAGCAGCGCACAGGGGGCTGACGAGCAGTACTTC.

CDR3 residues: CASSYGPPNEQFF. CDR3 nucleotide sequence: TGTGCCAGCAGTTACGGGCCCCCCAATGAGCAGTTCTTC. The chain has TRBV6-6 and TRBJ2-1; D unclear. V dropped 2 bases and J dropped 6 bases, with 8 bases sitting between them. This CDR3 spans 13 amino acids. Germline V gene data show CDR1 as MNHNY and CDR2 as SVGAGI (reference sequence).

The chain couples TRBV4-1 to TRBJ2-7, with D possibly matching TRBD2 (5 bases). V was cut by 2 bases and J by 6 bases, with 14 bases left in between. The CDR3 loop spans 14 amino acids. Germline lookup yields CDR1 MGHRA and CDR2 YSYEKL. CDR3 in amino acids: CASSQRPSRVEQYF. For the CDR3, the DNA is TGCGCCAGCAGCCAAAGACCTTCGAGGGTCGAGCAGTACTTC.

Many counts were recorded for this clone. The chain combines TRBV7-8 with TRBJ2-7; perhaps TRBD2 as D (5 bases). CDR3 length: 14 residues. Trimming removed 5 bases at V and 1 base at J, with 12 bases between. The germline CDR1 and CDR2 sequences are SGHVS and FQNEAQ. CDR3 amino acids: CASSATSNSYEQYF. In DNA, the CDR3 is TGTGCCAGCAGCGCTACTAGTAATTCCTACGAGCAGTACTTC.